This TCR beta chain originates from a study of CD8+ T cells in alopecia areata. Study-level results: Clonality in lesional scalp, especially alopecia totalis/universalis, exceeded that of normal scalp.

RNA was isolated and reverse transcribed to cDNA, the sequencing template. Profiling relied on immunoSEQ multiplex PCR, and the TCRdb table lists in-frame clones only, not all of them. The sample has about 110,000 clones, 55% to 60% seen once. As regards this clone: Its antigen remains unknown.

This CDR3 spans 13 amino acids. Germline values: CDR1 SNHLY, CDR2 FYNNEI. V dropped 3 bases and J dropped 6 bases, with 8 bases sitting between them. The source is a human donor with alopecia areata. Material: NKG2D-low CD8+ T cells sorted from blood. The chain is built from TRBV2 and TRBJ2-2; D is unresolved. The CDR3 region is CASSEGFAGELFF. The CDR3 DNA is TGTGCCAGCAGTGAGGGGTTTGCCGGGGAGCTGTTTTTT.